A single sample is the source of the 21 T cell receptor beta chains below, sequenced in a study of neoadjuvant anti-PD-1 for oral cavity cancer. Clones were sequenced by immunoSEQ multiplex PCR, and TCRdb holds only the in-frame ones, with some missing. The data hold 14,000 to 15,000 clones, with over 55% observed a single time. The sequencing used PBMCs, collected before nivolumab (anti-PD-1) treatment. These receptors were taken from a person aged 40 to 85 with oral cavity squamous cell carcinoma.

This chain joins TRBV5-6 and TRBJ2-5; tentative D call: TRBD2 (6 bases). The CDR3 contains 15 residues. The germline gives CDR1 SGHDT, CDR2 YYEEEE. The ends were cut back, 3 bases at V and 5 bases at J, with 17 bases in the middle. The CDR3 spells CASSSTGDVRETQYF. The CDR3 bases are TGTGCCAGCAGCTCTACGGGGGATGTAAGGGAGACCCAGTACTTC. The complete variable domain, with remaining parts taken from reference TRBV5-6 and TRBJ2-5, reads DAGVTQSPTHLIKTRGQQVTLRCSPKSGHDTVSWYQQALGQGPQFIFQYYEEEERQRGNFPDRFSGHQFPNYSSELNVNALLLGDSALYLCASSSTGDVRETQYFGPGTRLLVL.

CDR3 in amino acids: CASSGGIGYGYTF. The CDR3 DNA follows: TGTGCCAGCAGTGGGGGGATAGGCTATGGCTACACCTTC. The chain is built from TRBV6-1 and TRBJ1-2, with a weak D call TRBD1 (5 bases). This CDR3 has 13 residues. Trimming shortened V by 4 bases and J by 4 bases, and 10 bases separated the two germline ends. The germline gives CDR1 MNHNS, CDR2 SASEGT.

The V and J genes are TRBV27 and TRBJ2-6; D gene unclear. There are 13 residues in the CDR3. V lost 8 bases and J lost 4, with 9 bases in between. From germline, CDR1 is MNHEY and CDR2 SMNVEV (reference sequence). CDR3 coding DNA: TGTGCCAGCGGGCAGGCCGGGGCCAACGTCCTGACTTTC. Its protein is CASGQAGANVLTF.

The chain employs TRBV10-3 and TRBJ2-7; possible D gene TRBD2, 5 bases. Germline CDR1 is ENHRY and CDR2 is SYGVKD. This CDR3 is 17 amino acids long. The V end lost 2 bases, the J end lost 2 bases, and 19 bases lay between the germline ends. DNA of the CDR3: TGTGCCATCAGTGAGCCGAGGGTTGGCGACCTTACCTACGAGCAGTACTTC. It codes for CAISEPRVGDLTYEQYF.

The chain recombines TRBV10-3 with TRBJ2-7, with TRBD1 matching over 7 bases. The junction had 8 bases not matched to a gene; V was cut back by 7 bases and J by 2 bases. The CDR3 totals 14 residues. Looked up from germline, CDR1 is ENHRY and CDR2 is SYGVKD. The DNA for the CDR3 is TGTGCCATCAATACGAGGGACAGTACCTACGAGCAGTACTTC. Its protein product is CAINTRDSTYEQYF.

This sequence joins TRBV6-6 and TRBJ1-3; 7 bases agree with TRBD1. The V segment lost 4 bases and the J segment 0 bases; nucleotides outside the gene matches: 3. The length of the CDR3 is 15 residues. Looked up from germline, CDR1 is MNHNY and CDR2 is SVGAGI (reference sequence). The CDR3 DNA reads as TGTGCCAGCAGTTTCGGACAGGCCTCTGGAAACACCATATATTTT. Translation gives CASSFGQASGNTIYF.

This clone came up a few times. This sequence joins TRBV5-1 and TRBJ2-2; a weak D match, TRBD1 (6 bases). This CDR3 region has 14 residues. V was shortened by 4 bases and J by 1 base, with 8 bases between the two germline ends. The germline CDR1 and CDR2 sequences are SGHRS and YFSETQ. CDR3 sequence (DNA): TGCGCCAGCAGCAAGGGACAGAACACCGGGGAGCTGTTTTTT. It is translated as CASSKGQNTGELFF.

In DNA form, the CDR3 reads TGTGCCAGCACCCAGGGCGGGGGGGCCGGGACCCAGTACTTC. It specifies CASTQGGGAGTQYF. The chain recombines TRBV9 with TRBJ2-5, with TRBD2 identical over 9 bases. The germline CDR1 and CDR2 sequences are SGDLS and YYNGEE. V dropped 6 bases and J dropped 7; count of bases not matched to a gene: 10. The CDR3 contains 14 residues.

V usage is TRBV27 and J usage is TRBJ2-7; D may be TRBD2 (6 bases). Trimming took off 2 bases at V and 1 base at J, with 9 bases between the two ends. Per the germline V gene, CDR1 is MNHEY and CDR2 is SMNVEV (reference sequence). CDR3 length equals 14 residues. The CDR3 sequence: CASSLGGDSYEQYF. The CDR3 coding sequence is TGTGCCAGCAGTTTAGGAGGGGATTCCTACGAGCAGTACTTC.

This clone has a handful of counts. The chain couples TRBV7-3 to TRBJ2-5; D ambiguous. Germline CDR1 SGHTA, CDR2 FQGTGA. V was pared by 3 bases and J by 1 base, with 6 bases between. This CDR3 has 13 residues. The CDR3 sequence: CASSLLVQETQYF. In DNA form, the CDR3 reads TGTGCCAGCAGCTTGCTAGTCCAAGAGACCCAGTACTTC.

This clone was found once. CDR3 coding DNA: TGTGCCAGCAGCCCGGGGCATTCAACTAATGAAAAACTGTTTTTT. This sequence encodes CASSPGHSTNEKLFF. The V call is TRBV7-6, the J call TRBJ1-4; weak D call: TRBD1 (5 bases). The CDR3 has 15 residues. Germline-derived CDR1 and CDR2 are SGHVS and FNYEAQ. Deletions cut 5 bases from V and 0 bases from J, with 10 bases between. Based on the CDR3 plus reference TRBV7-6 and TRBJ1-4, the full variable domain is GAGVSQSPRYKVTKRGQDVALRCDPISGHVSLYWYRQALGQGPEFLTYFNYEAQQDKSGLPNDRFSAERPEGSISTLTIQRTEQRDSAMYRCASSPGHSTNEKLFFGSGTQLSVL.

The CDR3 DNA sequence: TGCGCCAGCAGCGTGACAGATAGTACTAACACTGAAGCTTTCTTT. The encoded protein is CASSVTDSTNTEAFF. The chain couples TRBV5-1 to TRBJ1-1, with a tentative D call TRBD1 (5 bases). This CDR3 spans 15 amino acids. V was trimmed by 4 bases and J by 2 bases, leaving 15 bases between them. Per germline, CDR1 SGHRS and CDR2 YFSETQ.

The chain links TRBV6-9 to TRBJ1-2; weak D call: TRBD1 (5 bases). CDR1 is MNHGY, CDR2 SVAAGI, per germline. Trimming removed 3 bases from V and 7 bases from J, with 12 bases in between. This CDR3 contains 13 residues. The CDR3 DNA sequence: TGTGCCAGCAGTTACTCCAAGGGGTCTGGCTACACCTTC. Translation gives CASSYSKGSGYTF.

This chain connects TRBV7-9 to TRBJ1-3, with D unclear. CDR3 size: 13 residues. Germline lookup yields CDR1 SEHNR and CDR2 FQNEAQ (reference sequence). V was shortened by 1 base and J by 4 bases, with 5 bases between the two germline ends. The CDR3 sequence: CASSLEGGNTIYF. CDR3 nucleotides: TGTGCCAGCAGCTTAGAAGGGGGAAACACCATATATTTT.

The J gene is TRBJ1-6, the V gene TRBV29-1; 9 bases agree with TRBD1. Germline CDR1 SQVTM, CDR2 ANQGSEA. The junction had 7 bases not matched to a gene; V was cut back by 6 bases and J by 7 bases. The CDR3 totals 14 residues. This chain's CDR3 is CSVRRGTGNSPLHF. The CDR3 nucleotides read TGCAGCGTCCGTAGGGGGACAGGGAATTCACCCCTCCACTTT.

The V gene is TRBV7-3, the J gene TRBJ1-1; D not resolved. The CDR3 runs to 12 residues. V was shortened by 4 bases and J by 9 bases, with 12 bases between the two germline ends. Per germline, CDR1 SGHTA and CDR2 FQGTGA. As DNA, the CDR3 is TGTGCCAGCAGCTATACGGGAGGGAAAGCTTTCTTT. Its translation: CASSYTGGKAFF.

The V call is TRBV6-1, the J call TRBJ1-4, with a weak D call TRBD1 (6 bases). Germline CDR1 and CDR2: MNHNS and SASEGT. The V end was cut by 4 bases, the J end by 8 bases, with 20 bases between. There are 16 residues in the CDR3. CDR3 sequence: CASSVGLGAYIEKLFF. The CDR3 DNA reads as TGTGCCAGCAGTGTGGGTCTGGGGGCCTATATCGAAAAACTGTTTTTT.

J is TRBJ1-6 and V is TRBV6-5; 7 bases are shared with TRBD1. CDR3 length: 14 residues. Germline-derived CDR1 and CDR2 are MNHEY and SVGAGI. After removal of 1 base from V and 10 bases from J, the junction contained 4 bases not matched to a gene. The CDR3 loop is CASSYLGGRSPLHF. CDR3 in DNA: TGTGCCAGCAGTTACTTAGGGGGCAGGTCACCCCTCCACTTT.

The rearrangement links TRBV9 to TRBJ2-6; D is perhaps TRBD1 (5 bases). This CDR3 has 18 amino acids. Germline values: CDR1 SGDLS, CDR2 YYNGEE. Trimming took 4 bases from V and 1 from J, leaving 18 bases between them. This CDR3 is CASSPHRIPTSGANVLTF. The CDR3 nucleotides are TGTGCCAGCAGCCCCCACAGGATCCCTACATCTGGGGCCAACGTCCTGACTTTC.

This clone was counted between two and nine times. The chain uses TRBV10-1 and TRBJ1-6; D not resolved. The V gene lost 4 bases and the J gene lost 13 bases, with 8 bases spanning the gap. The CDR3 runs 11 residues. CDR1 WNHNN and CDR2 SYGVQD come from the germline V gene (reference sequence). This CDR3 reads CASSVGKPLHF. In nucleotides, the CDR3 is TGCGCCAGCAGTGTAGGAAAGCCCCTCCACTTT.

The chain is built from TRBV11-2 and TRBJ1-2; perhaps TRBD1 as D (6 bases). Germline-derived CDR1 and CDR2 are SGHAT and FQNNGV. V shed 11 bases and J shed 5 bases, with 21 bases lying between them. The CDR3 loop spans 14 amino acids. DNA of the CDR3: TGTGCCGCTCAGGGGCAGGGGATGGAGTATGGCTACACCTTC. This encodes CAAQGQGMEYGYTF.